This TCR beta chain was identified in a study of blood T cell repertoires in COVID-19 (dated by TCRdb to 2018 to 2021). At the level of the whole study: Samples from collaborators originated in the United States, Italy and Spain and spanned both the acute and convalescent phases of COVID-19. The prospective study material was composed of cDNA or gDNA derived from T cells, B-cell-depleted T cells, or PBMCs. Where HLA class I and class II types were available, the types were taken from metadata supplied by the sample provider, not from assay-based typing. A freely available public database, intended as a resource for researchers studying the immune response to SARS-CoV-2, is where the repertoires were released. Samples came from the ongoing ImmuneRACE study (first 160 participants) plus 1,254 subjects from 6 global collaborators. Nearly every sample came with metadata listing a de-identified subject ID, COVID-19 status, age in years and sex. Deeply sampled blood TCRbeta repertoires from subjects exposed to, actively infected with, or recovered from COVID-19 were included in the dataset. Broader findings and caveats from the paper: Clinical and demographic metadata were provided uncurated, with the amount varying by source and participant.

TCRbeta CDR3 regions were amplified from genomic DNA by means of the immunoSEQ Assay, a bias-controlled multiplex PCR. On the authors' methods: The number of nucleated cells in each sample was estimated by amplification of reference gene primers within the assay. To quantify the absolute abundance of each unique TCRbeta CDR3 rearrangement, sequence reads were collapsed and filtered. Productive Simpson clonality was computed per sample as the square root of Simpson's diversity index over productive rearrangements. TCRdb stores this immuneACCESS table with in-frame sequences only. Part of the clones is absent; in the studies checked, under half of the shortfall reflects unresolved V genes, and no reason is known for the rest. V and J calls and clone size are copied from that table; D and trimming were computed from the DNA. The sample table records roughly 500,000 clones; 80% to 90% of these occur just once. The ten largest clones represent about 3% of the sample.

Each collaborating institution followed its own protocols to collect whole blood in K2EDTA tubes. For TCRbeta analysis, collaborators shipped samples as frozen whole blood, isolated PBMCs, or DNA extracted from either of those sample types. V is shortened by 0 bases, J by 4 bases, and the region joining them spans 9 bases. There are 13 amino acids in the CDR3, from cysteine to phenylalanine inclusive. This entry keeps only the CDR3 DNA: 39 bases, framed from base 1. The germline V gene (reference sequence) gives CDR1 as GTSNPN and CDR2 as SVGIG. This clone was observed a handful of times. Its binding antigen is unknown. Nothing much larger sits one base from this clone, and base qualities are not available.

Sequenced material: peripheral blood. The chain couples TRBV30 to TRBJ1-1, with the D gene not clear enough to name. This TCR came from a human donor in a cohort sampled during active COVID-19. The CDR3 corresponds to CAWSVAVGTEAFF. The nucleotides read TGTGCCTGGAGTGTGGCGGTGGGCACTGAAGCTTTCTTT.